This TCR beta chain appears in the sequencing data of a study of blood T cell repertoires in COVID-19 (dated by TCRdb to between 2020 and 2021). General notes on the study: Samples covering the acute and convalescent phases of COVID-19 were provided by collaborators in the United States, Italy and Spain. Sample metadata almost always included a de-identified subject ID, COVID-19 status, age in years and sex. Where available, HLA class I and class II types were obtained from metadata supplied by the sample provider rather than from assay-based typing. Deeply sampled blood TCRbeta repertoires from subjects exposed to, actively infected with, or recovered from COVID-19 were included in the dataset. A freely available public database, intended as a resource for researchers studying the immune response to SARS-CoV-2, is where the repertoires were released. Samples came from the ongoing ImmuneRACE study (first 160 participants) plus 1,254 subjects from 6 global collaborators. The material from the prospective study consisted of cDNA or gDNA derived from T cells, B-cell-depleted T cells, or PBMCs.

Each collaborating institution followed its own protocols to collect whole blood in K2EDTA tubes. Collaborator samples were shipped for TCRbeta analysis as frozen whole blood, isolated PBMCs, or DNA extracted from either sample type. The immunoSEQ Assay, a bias-controlled multiplex PCR, was used to amplify TCRbeta CDR3 regions from genomic DNA. On the study's bioinformatics: Within the assay, amplification of reference gene primers was used to estimate how many nucleated cells each sample contained. To quantify the absolute abundance of each unique TCRbeta CDR3 rearrangement, sequence reads were collapsed and filtered. For each sample, productive Simpson clonality was calculated as the square root of Simpson's diversity index across productive rearrangements. The clones in this table, taken by TCRdb from immuneACCESS, are in-frame only. Not every clone is retained; where verified, under half of the shortfall comes from an unresolved V gene, and the cause of the rest is unknown. V and J calls and clone size are given by that table; D and trimming were obtained from the DNA. This sample has under 200,000 clones in its table, and 84% of those were observed once. About 14% of the sample is taken by the ten largest.

Overall study outcomes, separate from this receptor: Clinical and demographic metadata were provided uncurated, with the amount varying by source and participant.

Turning to this clone: The antigen this receptor binds is unknown. Base qualities are not provided; no much larger clone lies one nucleotide away. The same CDR3 can be traced to other DNA sequences in this sample.

The receptor was derived from a man aged 18 to 29 with active or convalescent COVID-19. The sample was peripheral blood.

Here is the DNA: TGTGCCAGTAGTATGGGACTAGCGGGGACAGAAGAGACCCAGTACTTC. This is translated as CASSMGLAGTEETQYF. The chain employs TRBV19 and TRBJ2-5; TRBD2 aligns with 13 central bases. CDR1 is given as LNHDA and CDR2 as SQIVND, both from the germline V gene (reference sequence). The CDR3 starts with the cysteine, ends with the phenylalanine, and has 16 residues. The kept DNA is CDR3 alone, 48 bases in frame from the first base. Relative to germline, V is missing 3 bases and J is missing 3 bases, with 4 bases of the junction outside any gene match.